The 4 T cell receptor beta chains below were found in one sample sequenced in a study of cytotoxic CD8 clonotypes in ibrutinib-treated CLL. Here immunoSEQ multiplex PCR was the method, and the copy in TCRdb shows in-frame clones only, minus some. The data show about 140,000 clones, 80% seen once. Specimen: PBMCs, collected after 36 months of ibrutinib treatment. The receptors were gathered from a human donor with chronic lymphocytic leukemia.

This clone was recorded many times. This chain connects TRBV7-9 to TRBJ2-7; D tentatively fits TRBD1 or TRBD2 (5 bases each). The germline CDR1 and CDR2 sequences are SEHNR and FQNEAQ (reference sequence). The ends were cut back, 1 base at V and 3 bases at J, with 13 bases in the middle. CDR3 length equals 15 residues. CDR3 protein: CASSLGMGPHYEQYF. Written as DNA, the CDR3 is TGTGCCAGCAGCTTAGGGATGGGACCGCACTACGAGCAGTACTTC.

V is TRBV6-6 and J is TRBJ2-1; D is uncertain. The germline V gene has CDR1 MNHNY and CDR2 SVGAGI (reference sequence). The V and J ends lost 1 base and 5 bases respectively, with 12 bases between them. The CDR3 spans 15 residues. The CDR3 DNA reads TGTGCCAGCAGTTACTGGACCCAAGGACACAATGAGCAGTTCTTC. Protein: CASSYWTQGHNEQFF.

V and J are TRBV11-2 and TRBJ1-3; 7 positions match TRBD1. This CDR3 has 17 residues. V shed 1 base and J 4 bases; nucleotides not matched to a gene: 10. Germline V lookup: CDR1 SGHAT, CDR2 FQNNGV. Here the CDR3 DNA reads TGTGCCAGCAGCTTAGGCCCGCAGGGGGTAAGAGGAAACACCATATATTTT. Protein product: CASSLGPQGVRGNTIYF.

The CDR3 bases are TGTGCCAGCAGCGGAAAGGACAGGGTAACTGAAGCTTTCTTT. Its translation is CASSGKDRVTEAFF. This chain joins TRBV9 and TRBJ1-1, with 8 bases fitting TRBD1. Looked up from germline, CDR1 is SGDLS and CDR2 is YYNGEE. Trimming removed 3 bases from V and 5 bases from J; junction bases left unmatched: 6. The CDR3 contains 14 residues.